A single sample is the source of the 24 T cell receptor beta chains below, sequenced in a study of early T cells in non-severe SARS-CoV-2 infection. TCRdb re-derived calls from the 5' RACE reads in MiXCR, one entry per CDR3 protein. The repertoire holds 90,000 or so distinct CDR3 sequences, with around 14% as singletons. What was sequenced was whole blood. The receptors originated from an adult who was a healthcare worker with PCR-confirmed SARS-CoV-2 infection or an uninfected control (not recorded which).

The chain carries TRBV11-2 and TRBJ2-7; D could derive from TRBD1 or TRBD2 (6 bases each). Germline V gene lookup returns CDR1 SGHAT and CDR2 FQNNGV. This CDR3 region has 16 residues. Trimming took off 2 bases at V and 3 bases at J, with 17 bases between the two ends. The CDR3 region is CASSLRGQTRSYEQYF. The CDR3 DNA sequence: TGTGCCAGCAGCTTACGGGGGCAAACGAGGAGCTACGAGCAGTACTTC.

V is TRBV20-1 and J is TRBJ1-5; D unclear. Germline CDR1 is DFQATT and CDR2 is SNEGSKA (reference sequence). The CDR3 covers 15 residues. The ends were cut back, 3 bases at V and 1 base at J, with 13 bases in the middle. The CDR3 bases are TGCAGTGCTAGTTTGTCCGGGAGCAGCAATCAGCCCCAGCATTTT. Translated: CSASLSGSSNQPQHF.

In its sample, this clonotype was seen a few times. The chain's CDR3 is CASVALTGYEQYF. The CDR3, as DNA: TGTGCCAGCGTTGCATTGACAGGGTACGAGCAGTACTTC. The V gene is TRBV21-1, the J gene TRBJ2-7; the table gives TRBD1 as D, unverified against the DNA. TRBV21-1 is given as a pseudogene. This CDR3 has 13 residues.

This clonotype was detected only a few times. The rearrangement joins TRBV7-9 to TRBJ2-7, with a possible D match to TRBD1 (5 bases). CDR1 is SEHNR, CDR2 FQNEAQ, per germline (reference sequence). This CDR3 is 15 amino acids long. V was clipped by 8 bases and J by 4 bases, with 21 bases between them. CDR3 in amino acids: CASDGAVKGKYEQYF. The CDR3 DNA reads TGTGCCAGCGATGGGGCCGTGAAGGGGAAGTACGAGCAGTACTTC. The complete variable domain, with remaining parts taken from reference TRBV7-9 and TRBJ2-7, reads DTGVSQNPRHKITKRGQNVTFRCDPISEHNRLYWYRQTLGQGPEFLTYFQNEAQLEKSRLLSDRFSAERPKGSFSTLEIQRTEQGDSAMYLCASDGAVKGKYEQYFGPGTRLTVT.

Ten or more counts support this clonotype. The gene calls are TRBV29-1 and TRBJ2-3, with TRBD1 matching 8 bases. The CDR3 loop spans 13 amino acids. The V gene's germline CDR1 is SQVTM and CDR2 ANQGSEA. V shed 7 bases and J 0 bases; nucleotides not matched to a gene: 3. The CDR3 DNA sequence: TGCAGCGAGACAGGGGTGAGCACAGATACGCAGTATTTT. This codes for CSETGVSTDTQYF.

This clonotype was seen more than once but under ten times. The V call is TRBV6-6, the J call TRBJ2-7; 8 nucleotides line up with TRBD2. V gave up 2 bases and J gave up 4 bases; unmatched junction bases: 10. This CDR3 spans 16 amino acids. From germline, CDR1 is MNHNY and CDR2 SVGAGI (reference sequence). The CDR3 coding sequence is TGTGCCAGCAGTTACCGGCTGCGGGAGGCCCCTTACGAGCAGTACTTC. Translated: CASSYRLREAPYEQYF.

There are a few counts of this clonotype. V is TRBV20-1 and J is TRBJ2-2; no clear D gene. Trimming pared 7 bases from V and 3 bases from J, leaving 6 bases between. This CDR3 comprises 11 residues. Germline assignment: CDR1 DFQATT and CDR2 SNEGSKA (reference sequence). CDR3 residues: CSGRHTGELFF. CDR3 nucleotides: TGCAGTGGGAGACACACCGGGGAGCTGTTTTTT.

CDR3 sequence (DNA): TGTGCCAGTAGTACCTGGACAGGGCAGTTCTTC. Its translation is CASSTWTGQFF. This chain links TRBV19 with TRBJ2-1; 7 bases line up with TRBD1. The V gene's germline CDR1 is LNHDA and CDR2 SQIVND (reference sequence). With V trimmed by 4 bases and J by 12 bases, 3 bases remained unmatched. CDR3 length: 11 residues.

In nucleotides, the CDR3 is TGCAGCGACGAAAGAGGAGATACGCAGTATTTT. Protein: CSDERGDTQYF. V is TRBV29-1 and J is TRBJ2-3; no definite D call. The V and J ends lost 7 bases and 5 bases respectively, with 10 bases between them. Germline V gives CDR1 SQVTM, CDR2 ANQGSEA. The CDR3 spans 11 residues.

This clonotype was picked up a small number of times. In nucleotides, the CDR3 is TGTGCCAGCAGTTACTCGACTTGGGGGCACAATGAGCAGTTCTTC. This gives the protein CASSYSTWGHNEQFF. The V call is TRBV6-5, the J call TRBJ2-1; D is perhaps TRBD1 (6 bases). Germline CDR1 reads MNHEY; CDR2 reads SVGAGI. CDR3 size: 15 residues. Trimming removed 0 bases from V and 5 bases from J, with 11 bases in between.

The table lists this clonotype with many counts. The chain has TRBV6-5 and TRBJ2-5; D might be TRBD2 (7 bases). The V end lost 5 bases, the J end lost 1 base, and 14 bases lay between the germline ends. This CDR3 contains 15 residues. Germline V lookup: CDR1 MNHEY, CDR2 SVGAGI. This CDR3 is CASSDLGGGQETQYF. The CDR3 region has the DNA TGTGCCAGCAGTGACCTGGGAGGGGGCCAAGAGACCCAGTACTTC.

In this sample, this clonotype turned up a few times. CDR3 nucleotides: TGTGCCAGCAGCCCGGCCATTTTAGCGGGATCCTCCTACGAGCAGTACTTC. It translates to CASSPAILAGSSYEQYF. J is TRBJ2-7 and V is TRBV11-2, with 8 nucleotides matching TRBD2. With V trimmed by 5 bases and J by 0 bases, 12 bases remained unmatched. Germline CDR1 SGHAT, CDR2 FQNNGV. This CDR3 has 17 residues.

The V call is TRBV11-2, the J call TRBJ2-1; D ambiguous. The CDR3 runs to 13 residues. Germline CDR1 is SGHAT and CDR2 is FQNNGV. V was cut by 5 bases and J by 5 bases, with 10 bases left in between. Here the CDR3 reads CASSGNVNNEQFF. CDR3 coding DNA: TGTGCCAGCAGCGGGAATGTAAACAATGAGCAGTTCTTC.

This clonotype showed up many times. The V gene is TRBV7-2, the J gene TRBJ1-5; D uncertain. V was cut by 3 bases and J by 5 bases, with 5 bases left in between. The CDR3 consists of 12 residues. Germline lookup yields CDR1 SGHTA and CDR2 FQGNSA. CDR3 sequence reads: CASSFFDQPQHF. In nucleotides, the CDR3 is TGTGCCAGCAGCTTCTTCGATCAGCCCCAGCATTTT.

The CDR3: CASGGAQETQYF. The CDR3 DNA is TGTGCCAGCGGAGGGGCCCAAGAGACCCAGTACTTC. The chain links TRBV7-9 to TRBJ2-5, with a weak D call TRBD2 (6 bases). Trimming took 8 bases from V and 1 from J, leaving 8 bases between them. The CDR3 is 12 amino acids. Germline V gene sequence: CDR1 SEHNR, CDR2 FQNEAQ (reference sequence).

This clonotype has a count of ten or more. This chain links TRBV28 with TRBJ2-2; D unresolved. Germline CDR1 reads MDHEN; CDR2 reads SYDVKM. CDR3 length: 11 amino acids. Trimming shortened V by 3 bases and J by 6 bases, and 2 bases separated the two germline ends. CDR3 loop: CASSFAGELFF. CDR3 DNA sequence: TGTGCCAGCAGTTTTGCCGGGGAGCTGTTTTTT.

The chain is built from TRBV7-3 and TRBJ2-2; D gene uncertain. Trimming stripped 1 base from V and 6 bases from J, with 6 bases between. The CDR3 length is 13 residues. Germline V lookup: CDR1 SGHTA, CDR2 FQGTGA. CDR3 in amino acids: CASSLIGPGELFF. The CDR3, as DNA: TGTGCCAGCAGCTTAATAGGACCCGGGGAGCTGTTTTTT. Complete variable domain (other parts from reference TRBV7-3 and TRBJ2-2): GAGVSQTPSNKVTEKGKYVELRCDPISGHTALYWYRQSLGQGPEFLIYFQGTGAADDSGLPNDRFFAVRPEGSVSTLKIQRTERGDSAVYLCASSLIGPGELFFGEGSRLTVL.

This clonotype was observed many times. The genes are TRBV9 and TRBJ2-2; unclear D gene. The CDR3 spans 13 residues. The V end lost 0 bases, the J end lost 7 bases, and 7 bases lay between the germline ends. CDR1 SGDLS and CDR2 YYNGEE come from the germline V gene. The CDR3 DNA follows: TGTGCCAGCAGCGTAGCTGATCGCGGGGAGCTGTTTTTT. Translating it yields CASSVADRGELFF.

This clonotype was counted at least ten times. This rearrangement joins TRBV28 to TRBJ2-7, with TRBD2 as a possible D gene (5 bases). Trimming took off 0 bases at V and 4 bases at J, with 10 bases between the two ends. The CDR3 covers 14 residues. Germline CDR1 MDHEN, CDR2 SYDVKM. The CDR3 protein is CASSLWGVGYEQYF. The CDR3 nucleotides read TGTGCCAGCAGTTTATGGGGAGTAGGGTACGAGCAGTACTTC.

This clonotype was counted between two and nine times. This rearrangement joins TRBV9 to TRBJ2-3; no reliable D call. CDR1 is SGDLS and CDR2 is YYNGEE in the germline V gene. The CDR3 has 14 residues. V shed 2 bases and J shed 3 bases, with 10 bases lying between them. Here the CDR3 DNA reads TGTGCCAGCAGCGTTGCTTCTAGAACAGATACGCAGTATTTT. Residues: CASSVASRTDTQYF.

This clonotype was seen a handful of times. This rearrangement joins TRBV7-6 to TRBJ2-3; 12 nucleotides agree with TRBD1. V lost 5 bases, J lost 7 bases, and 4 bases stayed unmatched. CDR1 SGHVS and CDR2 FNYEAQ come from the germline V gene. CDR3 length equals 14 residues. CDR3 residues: CASSPGQGAYTQYF. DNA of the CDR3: TGTGCCAGCAGCCCGGGACAGGGGGCCTATACGCAGTATTTT.

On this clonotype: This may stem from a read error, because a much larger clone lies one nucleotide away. CDR3 loop: CAAWDWNTGELFF. CDR3 in DNA: TGTGCCGCGTGGGACTGGAACACCGGGGAGCTGTTTTTT. The chain couples TRBV3-1 to TRBJ2-2; D may be TRBD2 (6 bases). From germline, CDR1 is LGHDT and CDR2 YNNKEL (reference sequence). The length of the CDR3 is 13 residues. V was clipped by 11 bases and J by 1 base, with 11 bases between them.

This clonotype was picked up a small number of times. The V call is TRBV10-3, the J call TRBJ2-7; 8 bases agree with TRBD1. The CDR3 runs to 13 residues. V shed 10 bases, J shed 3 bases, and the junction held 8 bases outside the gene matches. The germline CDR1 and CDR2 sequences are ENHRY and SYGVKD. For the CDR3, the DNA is TGTGCCACGAGACAGGGGACCTTCTACGAGCAGTACTTC. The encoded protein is CATRQGTFYEQYF.

CDR3 residues: CASRSVGGSGYEQYF. CDR3 in DNA: TGTGCCAGCAGGAGCGTTGGAGGTAGCGGATACGAGCAGTACTTC. The chain couples TRBV3-1 to TRBJ2-7; D might be TRBD2 (6 bases). Germline V gene data show CDR1 as LGHDT and CDR2 as YNNKEL (reference sequence). Trimming shortened V by 6 bases and J by 4 bases, and 19 bases separated the two germline ends. This CDR3 spans 15 amino acids.